Listed here are 2 T cell receptor beta chains from one sample, sequenced in a study of HIV-infected children after antiretroviral therapy interruption. Treatment here: PENTA 11 planned treatment interruption arm or continuous ART arm. The TCR library was built from RNA with a 3' RACE protocol and unique molecular identifiers. TCRdb independently ran MiXCR on the 3' RACE reads; one entry per CDR3 protein. The top ten hold about 1.1% of the sample, which has about 89,000 distinct CDR3 sequences, roughly 6.7% seen once. The sample here was CD45RA+ CD4+ T cells from PBMCs, pooled from several time points, taken from a donor given antiretroviral therapy, either interrupted or continuous. Described subset: naive CD4+ CD45RA+ CD45RO- T cells. All receptors derive from a pool of human donors with HIV.

In its sample, this clonotype was seen many times. The chain uses TRBV21-1 and TRBJ2-7; TRBD2 reflects the table's D call only, with no check against the DNA. TRBV21-1 is an annotated pseudogene. The CDR3 is made up of 14 amino acids. The DNA of the CDR3 is TGTGCCAGCAGCCGGGTAGCGGTGAGCTACGAGCAGTACTTC. This gives the protein CASSRVAVSYEQYF.

Concerning this clonotype: The germline gene is not matched at one end of the junction; a read error may be the cause. J is TRBJ1-4 and V is TRBV7-8; 12 bases are shared with TRBD1. Looked up from germline, CDR1 is SGHVS and CDR2 is FQNEAQ. This CDR3 is built from 13 residues. The CDR3 reads CASSFGTGGYTVF. In DNA, the CDR3 is TGTGCCAGCAGCTTTGGGACAGGGGGCTATACGGTATTT.